These T cell receptor beta chains were read from a single sample in a study of Tregs in tolerant kidney transplant recipients. Produced via immunoSEQ multiplex PCR; TCRdb's table is partial and in-frame only. The sample records under 90,000 clones, around nine tenths being singletons. The sequences come from CD4+ T cells from blood (PBMCs), collected 24 months after the transplant. These receptors were obtained from a human patient who received a combined kidney and bone marrow transplant. Some of these T cells may belong to the graft donor. Each CDR3 is given with its conserved first and last residue. Each record gives: V gene, J gene, clone size, CDR3 protein. Some rows have no size entry. The others give once, few or many, or a class for an expanded clone.

TRBV6-1	TRBJ2-1	NA	CASSARGLGFGEQFF
TRBV18	TRBJ2-7	NA	CASSPGSGTDHYEQYF
TRBV19	NA	NA	CASSVGLAGNEQYF
TRBV18	TRBJ1-2	NA	CASSPDVGNAGYTF
TRBV6-5	TRBJ2-2	NA	CASTSGGGELFF
TRBV29-1	TRBJ2-7	NA	CSVDRGQGNEQYF
TRBV7-3	TRBJ2-1	NA	CASSLSGGRVSSYNEQFF
TRBV5-4	TRBJ2-7	NA	CASSLAKAGRYEQYF
TRBV7-3	TRBJ2-2	NA	CASSLDTPNTGELFF
TRBV19	TRBJ2-1	NA	CASSRLAGALNEQFF
TRBV12-5	TRBJ2-4	NA	CASGPGTGSKNIQYF
TRBV6-6	TRBJ1-5	few	CASSSQGDQPQHF
TRBV27	TRBJ2-1	NA	CASSSYRGYNEQFF
TRBV9	TRBJ2-5	NA	CASSVSGQETQYF
TRBV7-3	TRBJ2-1	NA	CASSSFGTNDEQFF
TRBV19	TRBJ1-2	NA	CASSATSLYGYTF
TRBV19	TRBJ1-1	NA	CASSPLTRTGGKTEAFF
TRBV5-1	TRBJ2-5	once	CASSQTSGGGQETQYF
TRBV19	TRBJ1-5	NA	CASSIEATGGGQPQHF
TRBV10-3	TRBJ2-1	NA	CAIKGSGSYNEQFF
TRBV28	TRBJ2-7	NA	CASSPHPQGYEQYF
TRBV7-3	TRBJ2-6	NA	CASSPQGIRNSGANVLTF
TRBV11-2	TRBJ2-1	NA	CASSLAGSYNEQFF
TRBV5-1	TRBJ2-7	NA	CASSHDGYEQYF
TRBV7-9	TRBJ1-2	few	CASSPMGQNGYTF
TRBV12-5	TRBJ2-1	NA	CASGFQRSDVGDNEQFF
TRBV11-2	TRBJ2-5	NA	CASSSQGGHNAQETQYF
TRBV9	TRBJ2-7	NA	CASSPRRGLNEQYF
TRBV6-1	TRBJ2-3	NA	CASSGHITRGDTQYF
TRBV5-1	TRBJ2-3	NA	CASSLGATSGGTTDTQYF
TRBV7-2	TRBJ2-7	once	CASSTLAGTSYEQYF
TRBV5-8	TRBJ1-5	NA	CASSPFLSNQPQHF
TRBV5-4	TRBJ2-3	NA	CASSVVGPGGPSDTQYF
TRBV30	TRBJ2-7	NA	CAWCKDRANYEQYF
TRBV6-6	TRBJ2-3	NA	CASSYGRDTQYF
TRBV5-1	NA	NA	CASSLVMNSPYEQYF
TRBV27	TRBJ2-3	NA	CASSLMATGGTDTQYF
TRBV15	TRBJ2-5	NA	CATSRVLGETQYF
TRBV7-2	TRBJ2-3	NA	CASSLEGGQGASTDTQYF
TRBV7-2	TRBJ1-2	NA	CASSSPQGRGGKGYTF
TRBV11-3	TRBJ2-1	NA	CASSPGQGRRNEQFF
TRBV6-5	TRBJ1-2	NA	CASYRGMDYGYTF
TRBV11-3	TRBJ1-2	NA	CASSLGGSNYGYTF
TRBV7-7	TRBJ2-1	NA	CASSFTSYNEQFF
TRBV30	TRBJ1-5	NA	CAWSQGDQPQHF
TRBV18	TRBJ2-1	NA	CASATDNEQFF
TRBV7-3	TRBJ2-5	NA	CASSLGSDQETQYF
TRBV2	TRBJ2-1	NA	CASSGSGSSYNEQFF
TRBV7-9	TRBJ1-5	NA	CASSPADRAGQPQHF
TRBV11-3	TRBJ1-2	NA	CASSLEGSRVGYTF
TRBV18	TRBJ1-1	NA	CASQDLGAEAFF
TRBV7-9	TRBJ2-5	NA	CASSPQGLRETQYF
TRBV7-3	TRBJ2-1	NA	CASSLLNGTSGSNEQFF
TRBV5-1	TRBJ1-1	NA	CASSVLNQGAEAFF
TRBV29-1	TRBJ2-5	NA	CSVVGRGLYGETQYF